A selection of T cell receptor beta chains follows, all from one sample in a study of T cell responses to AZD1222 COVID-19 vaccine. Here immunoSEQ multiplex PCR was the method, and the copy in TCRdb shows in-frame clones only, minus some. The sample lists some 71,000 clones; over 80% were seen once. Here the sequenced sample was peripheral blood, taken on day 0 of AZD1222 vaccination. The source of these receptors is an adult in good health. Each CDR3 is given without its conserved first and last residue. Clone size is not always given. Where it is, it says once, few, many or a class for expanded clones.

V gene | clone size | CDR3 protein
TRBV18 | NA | ASSPEGLRPHEQY
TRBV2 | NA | ASSSQGNTGELF
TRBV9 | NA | ASSVGGSGGLLTDTQY
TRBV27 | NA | ASSFPVIYEQY
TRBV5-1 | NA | ASSLEQGIWDGYT
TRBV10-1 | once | ASSQGKNTIY
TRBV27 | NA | ASSYTSGGVNEQF
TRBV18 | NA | ASSRYPTGGAWTEAF
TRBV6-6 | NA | ASSYSQGDYGYT
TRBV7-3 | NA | ASSTRQGAVTGELF
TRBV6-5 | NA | ASRTSGGTEQY
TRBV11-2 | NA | ASSLVLGTGPYEQY
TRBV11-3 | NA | ASSWGGSSYNEQF
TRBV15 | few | ATSREGAGRPYNEQF
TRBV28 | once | ASSPRAGYT
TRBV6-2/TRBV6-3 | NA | ASSDLRGSNQPQH
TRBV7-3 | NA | ASSFSGGRDTQY
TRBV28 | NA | ASSFSGTFYGYT
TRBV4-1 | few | ASSQIPWVTANSPLH
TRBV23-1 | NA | ASTGTAHQPQH
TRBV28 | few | ASSPVGQVYEQY
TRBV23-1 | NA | APADGYEQY
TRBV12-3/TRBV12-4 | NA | ASTEDPVRGAF
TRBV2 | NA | ASSVMESGYGYT
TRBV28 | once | ASSFGGTENIQY
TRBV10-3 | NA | AISPTDRGNSPLH
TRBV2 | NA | ASTEGRNGQAF
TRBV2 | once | ASNPLGVGTTEAF